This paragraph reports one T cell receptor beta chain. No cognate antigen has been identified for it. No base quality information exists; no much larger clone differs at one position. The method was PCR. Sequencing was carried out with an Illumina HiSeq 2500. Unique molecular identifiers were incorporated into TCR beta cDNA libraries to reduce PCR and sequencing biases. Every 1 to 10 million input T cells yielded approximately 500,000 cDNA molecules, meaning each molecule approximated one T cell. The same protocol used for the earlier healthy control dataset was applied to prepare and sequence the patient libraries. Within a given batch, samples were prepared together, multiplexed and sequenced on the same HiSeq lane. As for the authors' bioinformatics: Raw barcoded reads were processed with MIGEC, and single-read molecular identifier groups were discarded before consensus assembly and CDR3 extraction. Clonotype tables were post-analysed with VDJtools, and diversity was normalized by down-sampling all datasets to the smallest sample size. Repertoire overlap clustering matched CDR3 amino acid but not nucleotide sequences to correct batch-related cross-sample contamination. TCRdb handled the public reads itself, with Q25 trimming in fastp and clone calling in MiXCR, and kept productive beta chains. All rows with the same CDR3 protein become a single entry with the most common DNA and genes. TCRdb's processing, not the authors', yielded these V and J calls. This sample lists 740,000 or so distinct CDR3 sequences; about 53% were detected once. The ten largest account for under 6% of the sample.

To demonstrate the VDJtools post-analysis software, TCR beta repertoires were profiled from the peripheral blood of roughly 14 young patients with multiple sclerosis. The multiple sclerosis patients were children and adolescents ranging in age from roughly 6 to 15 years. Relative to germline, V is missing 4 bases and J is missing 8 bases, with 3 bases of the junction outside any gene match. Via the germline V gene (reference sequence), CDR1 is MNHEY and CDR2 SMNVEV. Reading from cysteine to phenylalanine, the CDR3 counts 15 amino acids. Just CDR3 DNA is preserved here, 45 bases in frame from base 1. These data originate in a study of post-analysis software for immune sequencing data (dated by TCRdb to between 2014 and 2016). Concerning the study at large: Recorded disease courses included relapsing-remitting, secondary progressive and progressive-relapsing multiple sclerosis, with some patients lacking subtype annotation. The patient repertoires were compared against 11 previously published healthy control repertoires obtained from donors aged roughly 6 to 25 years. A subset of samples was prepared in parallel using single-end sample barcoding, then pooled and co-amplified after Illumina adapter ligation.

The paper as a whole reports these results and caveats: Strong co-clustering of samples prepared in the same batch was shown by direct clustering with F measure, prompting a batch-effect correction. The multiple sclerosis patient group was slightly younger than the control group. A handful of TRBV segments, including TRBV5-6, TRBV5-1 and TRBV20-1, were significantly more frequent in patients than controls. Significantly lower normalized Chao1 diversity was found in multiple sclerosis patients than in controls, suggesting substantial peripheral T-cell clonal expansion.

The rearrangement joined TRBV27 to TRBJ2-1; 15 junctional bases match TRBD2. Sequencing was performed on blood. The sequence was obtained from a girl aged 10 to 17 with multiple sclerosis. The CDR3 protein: CASSWTSGGAHEQFF. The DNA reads TGTGCCAGCAGTTGGACTAGCGGGGGGGCGCATGAGCAGTTCTTC.